One T cell receptor (beta chain) is described in this entry. Deletions cut 3 bases from V and 2 bases from J, with 19 bases between. This CDR3 region has 17 residues. Germline V gene data show CDR1 as SGHNT and CDR2 as YENEEA. The data belong to a study of blood T cell repertoires in COVID-19. Study as a whole: From the United States, Italy and Spain came samples of acute and convalescent COVID-19. PBMCs, B-cell-depleted T cells, or T cells provided the cDNA or gDNA that made up the material.

As handled by the study authors: Amplification of reference gene primers provided the estimated nucleated cell counts. The assay was immunoSEQ multiplex PCR, and TCRdb's table has in-frame clones only and misses some. The V and J calls and clone size come from that table; D and trimming were worked out from the DNA. The data contain around 110,000 clones, 85% of them singletons. The TCR sequence derives from a middle-aged man with acute or convalescent COVID-19. V is TRBV11-3 and J is TRBJ2-5; D is perhaps TRBD1 (7 bases). Sequencing was carried out using peripheral blood. CDR3 nucleotides: TGTGCCAGCAGCTTGGGCCGACAGGGAGGTGGTCAAGAGACCCAGTACTTC. This encodes CASSLGRQGGGQETQYF. Filled out from reference TRBV11-3 and TRBJ2-5, the complete variable domain reads EAGVVQSPRYKIIEKKQPVAFWCNPISGHNTLYWYLQNLGQGPELLIRYENEEAVDDSQLPKDRFSAERLKGVDSTLKIQPAELGDSAVYLCASSLGRQGGGQETQYFGPGTRLLVL.